These 8 T cell receptor beta chains were sequenced from one sample in a study of T cell repertoires in cytomegalovirus infection. TCRdb independently ran MiXCR on the reads; one entry per CDR3 protein. There are about 130,000 distinct CDR3 sequences in the sample; 32% occur only once, and approximately 50% lies in the top ten. No antigens are known for them. The sequencing here drew on CD8+ T cells from cultured PBMCs, taken from culture after CMV antigen stimulation. The receptor set was obtained from a human donor in good health (CMV status not recorded). Some clones in this sample may be carry-over from other donors' samples.

This clonotype has ten or more counts. The rearrangement joins TRBV7-2 to TRBJ2-1; D tentatively fits TRBD1 or TRBD2 (6 bases each). Trimming left V 5 bases short and J 4 bases short, with 21 bases between. CDR1 and CDR2 (germline): SGHTA, FQGNSA. The CDR3 length is 17 residues. Here the CDR3 reads CASSTHLRGEAYNEQFF. The CDR3, as DNA: TGTGCCAGCAGCACACACCTGAGGGGGGAGGCGTACAATGAGCAGTTCTTC.

V and J are TRBV11-2 and TRBJ2-5, with D tentatively TRBD1 or TRBD2 (6 bases each). This CDR3 has 13 residues. Germline V gene lookup returns CDR1 SGHAT and CDR2 FQNNGV. The germline V and J ends were trimmed by 6 bases and 5 bases, with 13 bases remaining between them. As DNA, the CDR3 is TGTGCCAGCAGACCAGGGGAGGCGGAGACCCAGTACTTC. This encodes CASRPGEAETQYF.

This chain connects TRBV7-2 to TRBJ2-2; D is unresolved. The CDR3 totals 14 residues. CDR1 and CDR2 (germline): SGHTA, FQGNSA. Trimming left V 5 bases short and J 1 base short, with 8 bases between. DNA for the CDR3: TGTGCCAGCAGCCTGCAGCTGAACACCGGGGAGCTGTTTTTT. Residues: CASSLQLNTGELFF.

This clonotype was seen only a few times. The rearrangement uses TRBV20-1 and TRBJ1-5; D is unclear. Germline V lookup: CDR1 DFQATT, CDR2 SNEGSKA (reference sequence). The CDR3 loop spans 15 amino acids. Trimming left V 3 bases short and J 0 bases short, with 12 bases between. The CDR3 region is CSARGSFYSNQPQHF. DNA of the CDR3: TGCAGTGCTAGGGGAAGTTTTTATAGCAATCAGCCCCAGCATTTT.

Only a few counts were recorded for this clonotype. The genes are TRBV19 and TRBJ2-2, with D unresolved. Germline V gene sequence: CDR1 LNHDA, CDR2 SQIVND (reference sequence). This CDR3 has 17 residues. V was shortened by 6 bases and J by 0 bases, with 17 bases between the two germline ends. CDR3 DNA sequence: TGTGCCAGTAGACCGACCCCTCTCCACACGAACACCGGGGAGCTGTTTTTT. This translates into CASRPTPLHTNTGELFF.

This clonotype was seen repeatedly, ten times or more. The chain uses TRBV6-1 and TRBJ1-5, with a weak D call TRBD1 (5 bases). V lost 2 bases and J lost 3, with 17 bases in between. The CDR3 is made up of 17 amino acids. Germline assignment: CDR1 MNHNS and CDR2 SASEGT. The CDR3 DNA follows: TGTGCCAGCAGTGAATTGTCGGGGACCGCGCCCAATCAGCCCCAGCATTTT. This encodes CASSELSGTAPNQPQHF.

The chain links TRBV5-6 to TRBJ2-1; 9 nucleotides agree with TRBD1. The CDR3 loop spans 15 amino acids. The V segment lost 0 bases and the J segment 4 bases; nucleotides outside the gene matches: 2. CDR1 is SGHDT and CDR2 is YYEEEE in the germline V gene. CDR3: CASSLDGTGYNEQFF. The CDR3 nucleotides are TGTGCCAGCAGCTTGGACGGGACAGGGTACAATGAGCAGTTCTTC. The variable domain in full, with the rest retrieved from reference TRBV5-6 and TRBJ2-1, is DAGVTQSPTHLIKTRGQQVTLRCSPKSGHDTVSWYQQALGQGPQFIFQYYEEEERQRGNFPDRFSGHQFPNYSSELNVNALLLGDSALYLCASSLDGTGYNEQFFGPGTRLTVL.

There are a few counts of this clonotype. The chain couples TRBV11-1 to TRBJ2-5; 7 bases fit TRBD1. Per germline, CDR1 SGHAT and CDR2 FQDESV (reference sequence). J lost 3 bases, V lost 4 bases, and 5 bases had no gene match. This CDR3 spans 14 amino acids. CDR3 amino acids: CASSYFGTEETQYF. In DNA, the CDR3 is TGTGCCAGCAGCTATTTCGGGACAGAAGAGACCCAGTACTTC.